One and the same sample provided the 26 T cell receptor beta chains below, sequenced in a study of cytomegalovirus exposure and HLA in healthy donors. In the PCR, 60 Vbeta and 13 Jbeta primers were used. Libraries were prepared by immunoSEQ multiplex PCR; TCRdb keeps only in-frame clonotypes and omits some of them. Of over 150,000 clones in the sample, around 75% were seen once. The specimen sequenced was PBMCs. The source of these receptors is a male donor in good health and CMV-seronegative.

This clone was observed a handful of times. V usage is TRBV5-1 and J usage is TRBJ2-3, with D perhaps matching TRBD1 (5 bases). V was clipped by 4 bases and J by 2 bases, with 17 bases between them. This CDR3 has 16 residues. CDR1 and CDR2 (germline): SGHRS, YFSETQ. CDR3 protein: CASSPGHPFYTDTQYF. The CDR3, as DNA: TGCGCCAGCAGCCCCGGACACCCCTTTTACACAGATACGCAGTATTTT.

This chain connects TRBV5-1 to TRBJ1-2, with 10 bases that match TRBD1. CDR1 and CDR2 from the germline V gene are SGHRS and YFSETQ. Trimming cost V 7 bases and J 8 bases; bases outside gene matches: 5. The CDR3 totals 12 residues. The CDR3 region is CASSGQGRGYTF. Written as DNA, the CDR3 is TGCGCCAGCTCGGGACAGGGGAGGGGCTACACCTTC.

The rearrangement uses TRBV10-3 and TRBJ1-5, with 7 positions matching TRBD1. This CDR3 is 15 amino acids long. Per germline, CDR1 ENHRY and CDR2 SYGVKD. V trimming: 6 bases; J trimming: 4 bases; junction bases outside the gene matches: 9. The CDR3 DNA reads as TGTGCCATCAGCCCGGGACAGAGTGGAAATCAGCCCCAGCATTTT. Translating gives CAISPGQSGNQPQHF.

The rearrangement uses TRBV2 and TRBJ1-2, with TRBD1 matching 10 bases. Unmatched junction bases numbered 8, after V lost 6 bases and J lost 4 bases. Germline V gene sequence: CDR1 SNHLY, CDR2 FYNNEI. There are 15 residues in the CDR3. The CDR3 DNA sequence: TGTGCCAGCAGCCTTGACAGGGGGCGCGGCTATGGCTACACCTTC. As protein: CASSLDRGRGYGYTF.

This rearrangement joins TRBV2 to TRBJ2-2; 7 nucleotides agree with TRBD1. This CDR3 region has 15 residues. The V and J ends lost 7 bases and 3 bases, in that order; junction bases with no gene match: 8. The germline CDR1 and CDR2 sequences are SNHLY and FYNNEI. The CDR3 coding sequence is TGTGCCAGCACCGAGCACAGGGGTGACACCGGGGAGCTGTTTTTT. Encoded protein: CASTEHRGDTGELFF.

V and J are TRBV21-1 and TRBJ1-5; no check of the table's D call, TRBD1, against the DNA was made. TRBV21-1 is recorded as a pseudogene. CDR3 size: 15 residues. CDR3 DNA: TGTGCCAGCAGCGGTTGGGACAGTTTAGTTCAGCCCCAGCATTTT. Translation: CASSGWDSLVQPQHF.

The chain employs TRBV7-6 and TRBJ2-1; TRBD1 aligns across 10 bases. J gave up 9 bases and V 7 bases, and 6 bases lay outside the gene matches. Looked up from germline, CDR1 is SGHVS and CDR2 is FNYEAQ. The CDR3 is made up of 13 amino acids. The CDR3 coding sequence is TGTGCCAGCACCTGGAGGGACAGGGGTGAGCAGTTCTTC. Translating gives CASTWRDRGEQFF.

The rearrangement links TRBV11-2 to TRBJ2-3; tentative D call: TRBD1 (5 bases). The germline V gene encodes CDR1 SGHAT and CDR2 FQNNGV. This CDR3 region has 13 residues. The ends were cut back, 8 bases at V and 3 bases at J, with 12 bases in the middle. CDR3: CASSIQGTDTQYF. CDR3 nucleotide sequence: TGTGCCAGCTCCATTCAGGGTACAGATACGCAGTATTTT.

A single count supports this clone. CDR3: CASSLFGAIYNEQFF. Written as DNA, the CDR3 is TGTGCCAGCAGTTTATTTGGGGCCATATACAATGAGCAGTTCTTC. V usage is TRBV27 and J usage is TRBJ2-1; D is perhaps TRBD1 (5 bases). This CDR3 region has 15 residues. Trimming removed 1 base at V and 4 bases at J, with 11 bases between. Germline values: CDR1 MNHEY, CDR2 SMNVEV (reference sequence).

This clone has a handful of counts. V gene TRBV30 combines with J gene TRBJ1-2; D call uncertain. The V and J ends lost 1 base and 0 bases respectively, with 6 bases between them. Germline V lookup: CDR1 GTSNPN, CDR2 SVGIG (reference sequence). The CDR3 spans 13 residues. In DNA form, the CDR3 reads TGTGCCTGGAGTGCCGGGTCTAACTATGGCTACACCTTC. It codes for CAWSAGSNYGYTF. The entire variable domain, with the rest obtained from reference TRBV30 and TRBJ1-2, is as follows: SQTIHQWPATLVQPVGSPLSLECTVEGTSNPNLYWYRQAAGRGLQLLFYSVGIGQISSEVPQNLSASRPQDRQFILSSKKLLLSDSGFYLCAWSAGSNYGYTFGSGTRLTVV.

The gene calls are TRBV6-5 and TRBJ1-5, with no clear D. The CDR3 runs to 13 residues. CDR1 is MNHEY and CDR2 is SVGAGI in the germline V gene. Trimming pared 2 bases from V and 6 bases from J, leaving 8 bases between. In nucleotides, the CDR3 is TGTGCCAGCAGTTACGGGGAGGGTCAGCCCCAGCATTTT. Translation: CASSYGEGQPQHF.

CDR3 amino acids: CASSIHSGVGQPQHF. The CDR3 DNA follows: TGTGCCAGTAGTATCCATAGCGGGGTAGGACAGCCCCAGCATTTT. V gene TRBV19 combines with J gene TRBJ1-5, with D unresolved. CDR3 length: 15 amino acids. Trimming pared 3 bases from V and 7 bases from J, leaving 16 bases between. CDR1 LNHDA and CDR2 SQIVND come from the germline V gene (reference sequence).

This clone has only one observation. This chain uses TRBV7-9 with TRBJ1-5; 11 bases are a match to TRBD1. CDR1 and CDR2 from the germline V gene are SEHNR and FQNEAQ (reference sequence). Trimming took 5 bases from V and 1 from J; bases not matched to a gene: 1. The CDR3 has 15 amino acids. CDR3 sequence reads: CASSGDRGSNQPQHF. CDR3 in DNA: TGTGCCAGCAGCGGGGACAGGGGGAGCAATCAGCCCCAGCATTTT.

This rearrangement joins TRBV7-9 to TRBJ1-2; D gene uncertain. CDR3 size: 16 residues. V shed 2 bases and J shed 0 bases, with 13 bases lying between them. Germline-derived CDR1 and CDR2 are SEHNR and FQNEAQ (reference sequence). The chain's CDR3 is CASSLPLVLANYGYTF. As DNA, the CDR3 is TGTGCCAGCAGCTTACCCCTGGTACTAGCTAACTATGGCTACACCTTC.

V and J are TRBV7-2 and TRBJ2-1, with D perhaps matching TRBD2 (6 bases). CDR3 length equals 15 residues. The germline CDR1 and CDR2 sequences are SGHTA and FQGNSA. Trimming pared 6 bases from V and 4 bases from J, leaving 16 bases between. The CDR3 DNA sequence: TGTGCCAGCAGGTCTGGGCAAGGGACTTACAATGAGCAGTTCTTC. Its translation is CASRSGQGTYNEQFF.

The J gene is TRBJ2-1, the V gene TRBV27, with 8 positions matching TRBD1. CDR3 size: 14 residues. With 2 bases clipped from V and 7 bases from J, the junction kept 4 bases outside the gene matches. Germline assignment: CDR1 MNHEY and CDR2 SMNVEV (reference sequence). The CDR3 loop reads CASSLQGAPNEQFF. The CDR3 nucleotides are TGTGCCAGCAGTTTACAGGGGGCGCCTAATGAGCAGTTCTTC.

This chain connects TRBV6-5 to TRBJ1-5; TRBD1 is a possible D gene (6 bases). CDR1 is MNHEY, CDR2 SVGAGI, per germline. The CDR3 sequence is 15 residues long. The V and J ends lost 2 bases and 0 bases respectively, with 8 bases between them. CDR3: CASSYTGNSNQPQHF. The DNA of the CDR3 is TGTGCCAGCAGTTACACAGGGAATAGCAATCAGCCCCAGCATTTT.

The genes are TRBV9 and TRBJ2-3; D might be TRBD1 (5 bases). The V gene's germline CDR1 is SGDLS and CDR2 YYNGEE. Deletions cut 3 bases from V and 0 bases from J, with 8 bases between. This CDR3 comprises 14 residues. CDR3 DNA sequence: TGTGCCAGCAGCGCCGACAGAAGCACAGATACGCAGTATTTT. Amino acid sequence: CASSADRSTDTQYF.

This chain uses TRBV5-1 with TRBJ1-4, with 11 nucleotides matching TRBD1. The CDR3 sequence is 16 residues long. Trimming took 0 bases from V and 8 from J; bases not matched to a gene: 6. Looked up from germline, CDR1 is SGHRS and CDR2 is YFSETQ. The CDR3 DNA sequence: TGCGCCAGCAGCTTGGCCGGACAGGGGGCTCGGGAAAAACTGTTTTTT. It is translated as CASSLAGQGAREKLFF.

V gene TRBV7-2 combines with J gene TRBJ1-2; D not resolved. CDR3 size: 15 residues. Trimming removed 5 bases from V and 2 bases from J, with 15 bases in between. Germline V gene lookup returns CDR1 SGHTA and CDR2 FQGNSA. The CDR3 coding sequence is TGTGCCAGCAGCCCCCCCTCCGGGGAAAACTATGGCTACACCTTC. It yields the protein CASSPPSGENYGYTF. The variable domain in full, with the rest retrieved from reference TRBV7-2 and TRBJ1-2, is GAGVSQSPSNKVTEKGKDVELRCDPISGHTALYWYRQSLGQGLEFLIYFQGNSAPDKSGLPSDRFSAERTGGSVSTLTIQRTQQEDSAVYLCASSPPSGENYGYTFGSGTRLTVV.

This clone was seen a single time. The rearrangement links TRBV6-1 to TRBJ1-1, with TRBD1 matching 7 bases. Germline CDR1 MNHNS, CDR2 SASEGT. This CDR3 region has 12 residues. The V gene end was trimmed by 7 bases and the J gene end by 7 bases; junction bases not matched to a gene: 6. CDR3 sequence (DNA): TGTGCCAGCACGCGGACAGGTAGTGAAGCTTTCTTT. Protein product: CASTRTGSEAFF.

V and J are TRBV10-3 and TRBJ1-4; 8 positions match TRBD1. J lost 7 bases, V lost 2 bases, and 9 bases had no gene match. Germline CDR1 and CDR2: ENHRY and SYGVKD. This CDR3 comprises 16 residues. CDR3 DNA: TGTGCCATCAGTGAGGGCCGAGGACAGGGTCGTGAAAAACTGTTTTTT. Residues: CAISEGRGQGREKLFF.

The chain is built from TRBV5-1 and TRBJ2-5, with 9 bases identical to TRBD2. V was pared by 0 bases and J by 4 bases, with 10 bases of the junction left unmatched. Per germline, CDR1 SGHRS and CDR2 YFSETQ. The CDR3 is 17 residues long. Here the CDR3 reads CASSLGPSGANGETQYF. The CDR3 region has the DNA TGCGCCAGCAGCTTGGGGCCTAGCGGGGCCAACGGAGAGACCCAGTACTTC.

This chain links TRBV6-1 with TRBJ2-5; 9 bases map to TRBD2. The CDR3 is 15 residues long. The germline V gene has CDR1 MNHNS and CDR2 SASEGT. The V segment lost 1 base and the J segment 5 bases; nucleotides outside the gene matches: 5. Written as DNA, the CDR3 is TGTGCCAGCAGTGAAGGCGGGGGGGTATGGGAGACCCAGTACTTC. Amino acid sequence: CASSEGGGVWETQYF.

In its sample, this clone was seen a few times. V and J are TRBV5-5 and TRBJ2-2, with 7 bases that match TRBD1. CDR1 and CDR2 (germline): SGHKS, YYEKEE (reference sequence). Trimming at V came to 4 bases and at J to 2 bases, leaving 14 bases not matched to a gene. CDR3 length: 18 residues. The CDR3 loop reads CASSRLPQTGANTGELFF. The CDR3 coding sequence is TGTGCCAGCAGCCGGCTACCCCAAACAGGGGCAAACACCGGGGAGCTGTTTTTT.

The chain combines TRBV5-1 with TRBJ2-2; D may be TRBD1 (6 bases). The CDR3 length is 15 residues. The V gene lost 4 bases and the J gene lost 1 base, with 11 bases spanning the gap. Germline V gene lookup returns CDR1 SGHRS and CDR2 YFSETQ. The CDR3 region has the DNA TGCGCCAGCAGCACTTCGACAGGGAACACCGGGGAGCTGTTTTTT. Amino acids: CASSTSTGNTGELFF.